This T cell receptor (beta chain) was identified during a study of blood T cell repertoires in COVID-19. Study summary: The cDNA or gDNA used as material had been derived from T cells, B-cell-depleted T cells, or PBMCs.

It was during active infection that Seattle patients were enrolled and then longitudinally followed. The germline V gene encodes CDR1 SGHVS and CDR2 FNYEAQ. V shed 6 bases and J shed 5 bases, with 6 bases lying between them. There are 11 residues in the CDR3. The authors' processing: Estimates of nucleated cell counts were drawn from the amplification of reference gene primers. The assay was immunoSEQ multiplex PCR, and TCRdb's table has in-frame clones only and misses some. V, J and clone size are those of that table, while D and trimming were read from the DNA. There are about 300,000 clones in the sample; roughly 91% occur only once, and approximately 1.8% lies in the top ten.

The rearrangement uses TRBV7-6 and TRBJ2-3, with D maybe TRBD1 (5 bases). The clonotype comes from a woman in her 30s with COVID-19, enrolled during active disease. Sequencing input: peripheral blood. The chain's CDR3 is CASRGLDTQYF. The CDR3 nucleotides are TGTGCCAGCAGGGGGCTAGATACGCAGTATTTT.